This T cell receptor beta chain was identified in a study of vaccination and CD4 T cells after COVID-19. The overall study: Convalescent patients gave post-COVID blood a median about 100 days post-diagnosis, range 35 to 161. Cells received overlapping spike peptides from SARS-CoV-2, HCoV-NL63, HCoV-OC43 and HCoV-229E as stimulation.

Germline V gene sequence: CDR1 ENHRY, CDR2 SYGVKD. Between the trimmed V and J ends, which lost 10 bases and 0 bases, there was a span of 15 bases. CDR3 size: 14 residues. The Oncomine TCR Beta short-read assay was what sequenced the DNA obtained from cultured CD4+ T cells. The template was genomic DNA from cultured CD4+ T cells. Each CDR3 protein is one row after TCRdb ran MiXCR on the PCR reads. The table shows around 10,000 distinct CDR3 sequences, with 35% to 50% occurring only once. Treatment noted: approximately nine-day PBMC culture with coronavirus spike peptide pools or control peptides (ViraFEST assay). Peptide pools at approximately 10 ug/ml stimulated two million PBMCs per well with 10 IU/ml IL-2. In regard to this clonotype: What it binds is unknown.

The sequencing sample was made of CD4+ T cells from blood, cultured in vitro. The clonotype originates from a human donor who had recovered from COVID-19. V usage is TRBV10-3 and J usage is TRBJ1-1, with D unclear. CDR3 nucleotides: TGTGCCACCGGATGGGAGGCCCTGAACACTGAAGCTTTCTTT. Translated, it gives CATGWEALNTEAFF.